The entry that follows covers one TCR beta chain sequence. The antigen is undetermined. The junction shows a germline mismatch at one end, possibly a read error. The data were taken from a study of radiotherapy plus CTLA-4 blockade in lung cancer. Study context: Disease control reached approximately 30%, with objective responses in 15% to 20%. Findings of the study overall: Subsequent to radiotherapy plus ipilimumab, tumor-derived TCR clones underwent expansion in blood. Reported findings show early blood T cell clone dynamics, with interferon-beta, best predicted response.

Focal radiation plus CTLA-4 blockade with ipilimumab was given to patients with chemo-refractory metastatic non-small-cell lung cancer. The CDR3 spans 15 residues. Germline V gene sequence: CDR1 MNHEY, CDR2 SVGAGI. Libraries were prepared by immunoSEQ multiplex PCR; TCRdb keeps only in-frame clonotypes and omits some of them. The table records some 78,000 clones, approximately 83% of them present only once. The V and J genes are TRBV6-5 and TRBJ2-1; TRBD1 aligns across 9 bases. The sequencing here drew on peripheral blood, taken from a patient treated with radiotherapy plus ipilimumab. The TCR originated in a human donor with non-small cell lung cancer who had a partial response to radiotherapy plus ipilimumab. The CDR3 spells CAASPGTGFNNEQLF. CDR3 DNA: TGTGCCGCAAGTCCCGGGACAGGGTTCAACAATGAGCAGCTCTTC.